The 21 T cell receptor beta chains given below trace back to one sample, sequenced in a study of shared clonotypes between healthy human individuals (dated by TCRdb to about 2020). Library creation used the immunoSEQ multiplex PCR assay. TCRdb stores this immuneACCESS table with in-frame sequences only. Part of the clones is absent; in the studies checked, under half of the shortfall reflects unresolved V genes, and no reason is known for the rest. Across this sample there are about 79,000 clones, with roughly three fifths seen only once. Jointly, the top ten make up under 65% of the sample. The sample consisted of memory CD8+ T cells sorted from blood. The label giving this sample's cell subset or site can be read as: CD45RO+ cells pooled with CCR7-negative TemRA cells. The receptors originated from a man younger than 45 in good health.

This clone has a single count. The J gene is TRBJ2-1, the V gene TRBV7-3; D is uncertain. Germline V gene lookup returns CDR1 SGHTA and CDR2 FQGTGA. V lost 2 bases and J lost 7, with 6 bases in between. The CDR3 is made up of 12 amino acids. DNA of the CDR3: TGTGCCAGCAGCTTAGAATTAAATGAGCAGTTCTTC. Its protein product is CASSLELNEQFF.

The CDR3: CASSYLNRGMNTEAFF. The CDR3 coding sequence is TGTGCCAGCAGTTATCTCAACAGGGGGATGAACACTGAAGCTTTCTTT. The chain carries TRBV7-8 and TRBJ1-1; TRBD1 matches 8 bases. In germline, CDR1 is SGHVS, CDR2 FQNEAQ. V was clipped by 6 bases and J by 0 bases; unmatched bases: 9. The CDR3 totals 16 residues.

The gene calls are TRBV5-1 and TRBJ2-5; 9 bases are a match to TRBD2. Looked up from germline, CDR1 is SGHRS and CDR2 is YFSETQ. CDR3 length equals 15 residues. J lost 2 bases, V lost 5 bases, and 7 bases had no gene match. The CDR3 DNA reads as TGCGCCAGCAGTTTCCGGAGCGGGAGGCAAGAGACCCAGTACTTC. Its translation: CASSFRSGRQETQYF.

The chain carries TRBV25-1 and TRBJ2-3, with 7 bases lining up with TRBD2. Per the germline V gene, CDR1 is MGHDK and CDR2 is SYGVNS. The trim removed 4 bases at V and 1 base at J, leaving 11 bases unmatched. The CDR3 extends over 17 amino acids. As DNA, the CDR3 is TGTGCCAGCAGTGGGAGGTGGGCGGGAGTGCGCACAGATACGCAGTATTTT. Protein product: CASSGRWAGVRTDTQYF.

The rearrangement joins TRBV28 to TRBJ1-5; D ambiguous. Germline lookup yields CDR1 MDHEN and CDR2 SYDVKM. Trimming took 5 bases from V and 7 from J, leaving 15 bases between them. CDR3 length: 14 amino acids. The CDR3 is CASSPQAYLQPQHF. CDR3 DNA: TGTGCCAGCAGTCCACAAGCCTACCTGCAGCCCCAGCATTTT.

This clone appeared a single time. The chain joins TRBV6-5 to TRBJ2-5, with D possibly called TRBD1 or TRBD2 (5 bases each). V lost 5 bases to trimming and J lost 7 bases, with 17 bases between them. The CDR3 is 14 residues long. CDR1 is MNHEY and CDR2 is SVGAGI in the germline V gene. The CDR3 protein is CASSQQSWDGTQYF. The CDR3, as DNA: TGTGCCAGCAGTCAGCAGTCATGGGACGGGACCCAGTACTTC.

Only a few counts were recorded for this clone. This rearrangement joins TRBV2 to TRBJ2-3, with 10 bases matching TRBD2. Germline V lookup: CDR1 SNHLY, CDR2 FYNNEI. The ends lost 3 bases at V and 4 bases at J; junction bases unmatched: 13. This CDR3 comprises 18 residues. Written as DNA, the CDR3 is TGTGCCAGCAGTGACCCCCCCCTAGCGGGGGACCCCCCAGATACGCAGTATTTT. Translating gives CASSDPPLAGDPPDTQYF.

V and J are TRBV19 and TRBJ1-1; D is unclear. Trimming took off 6 bases at V and 3 bases at J, with 8 bases between the two ends. The germline V gene encodes CDR1 LNHDA and CDR2 SQIVND (reference sequence). The CDR3 has 12 amino acids. Here the CDR3 DNA reads TGTGCCAGTAGCGGACGGTACACTGAAGCTTTCTTT. It codes for CASSGRYTEAFF.

This chain joins TRBV5-1 and TRBJ2-7; TRBD2 aligns across 14 bases. Germline V lookup: CDR1 SGHRS, CDR2 YFSETQ. The ends lost 3 bases at V and 5 bases at J; junction bases unmatched: 7. CDR3 length: 16 residues. The CDR3 region has the DNA TGCGCCAGCAGCTACGGGGGGACTAGCGGGAGCCACGAGCAGTACTTC. This codes for CASSYGGTSGSHEQYF. The full variable domain, its missing parts supplied by reference TRBV5-1 and TRBJ2-7, is KAGVTQTPRYLIKTRGQQVTLSCSPISGHRSVSWYQQTPGQGLQFLFEYFSETQRNKGNFPGRFSGRQFSNSRSEMNVSTLELGDSALYLCASSYGGTSGSHEQYFGPGTRLTVT.

This chain connects TRBV28 to TRBJ1-2, with D unresolved. The germline V gene has CDR1 MDHEN and CDR2 SYDVKM. Trimming removed 4 bases from V and 0 bases from J, with 6 bases in between. The CDR3 covers 13 residues. The CDR3 DNA sequence: TGTGCCAGCAGTTCCGGGACTAACTATGGCTACACCTTC. It yields the protein CASSSGTNYGYTF.

The rearrangement joins TRBV19 to TRBJ2-7; TRBD2 matches at 7 bases. Looked up from germline, CDR1 is LNHDA and CDR2 is SQIVND (reference sequence). Trimming removed 6 bases from V and 3 bases from J; junction bases left unmatched: 14. The CDR3 is 16 residues long. In nucleotides, the CDR3 is TGTGCCAGTAGCCCCCGGAGGGGCGGGAGATACTACGAGCAGTACTTC. Translated, it gives CASSPRRGGRYYEQYF.

J is TRBJ1-5 and V is TRBV6-9; 8 nucleotides line up with TRBD1. The germline V gene has CDR1 MNHGY and CDR2 SVAAGI. After removal of 5 bases from V and 7 bases from J, the junction contained 10 bases not matched to a gene. This CDR3 comprises 15 residues. DNA for the CDR3: TGTGCCAGCAGTCGACCGGACAGGGTCTGGCAGCCCCAGCATTTT. It encodes CASSRPDRVWQPQHF.

The chain recombines TRBV27 with TRBJ2-1; a weak D match, TRBD2 (6 bases). The CDR3 is 14 residues long. Trimming removed 3 bases from V and 5 bases from J, with 11 bases in between. Germline V gene data show CDR1 as MNHEY and CDR2 as SMNVEV (reference sequence). Here the CDR3 DNA reads TGTGCCAGCAGTTTCGCCGGGACTCACAATGAGCAGTTCTTC. It encodes CASSFAGTHNEQFF.

This chain joins TRBV9 and TRBJ2-3; TRBD2 might be the D (6 bases). Trimming removed 0 bases at V and 2 bases at J, with 10 bases between. Germline CDR1 and CDR2: SGDLS and YYNGEE. The CDR3 covers 15 residues. CDR3 coding DNA: TGTGCCAGCAGCGTAGGTAGCGGATACACAGATACGCAGTATTTT. Residues: CASSVGSGYTDTQYF.

The table lists this clone with a few counts. The chain is built from TRBV14 and TRBJ2-1, with no clear D. Germline values: CDR1 SGHDN, CDR2 FVKESK. V was clipped by 0 bases and J by 3 bases, with 27 bases between them. This CDR3 is built from 21 residues. Here the CDR3 reads CASSQDKEAHLFNHFYNEQFF. The CDR3 DNA sequence: TGTGCCAGCAGCCAAGACAAGGAAGCCCACCTATTTAACCACTTCTACAATGAGCAGTTCTTC.

This clone occurred a few times. The V gene is TRBV29-1, the J gene TRBJ2-1; TRBD2 agrees at 11 bases. Germline assignment: CDR1 SQVTM and CDR2 ANQGSEA. This CDR3 region has 14 residues. The junction had 7 bases not matched to a gene; V was cut back by 5 bases and J by 7 bases. CDR3 sequence reads: CSVFGGLAANEQFF. The CDR3 DNA reads TGCAGCGTTTTTGGGGGACTAGCGGCGAATGAGCAGTTCTTC.

This clone is a singleton in its sample. J is TRBJ1-1 and V is TRBV7-8; D gene uncertain. The CDR3 is made up of 14 amino acids. Germline CDR1 SGHVS, CDR2 FQNEAQ. Trimming shortened V by 5 bases and J by 0 bases, and 10 bases separated the two germline ends. CDR3 loop: CASSRVSMNTEAFF. The CDR3 nucleotides read TGTGCCAGCAGCCGGGTCTCTATGAACACTGAAGCTTTCTTT.

V and J are TRBV15 and TRBJ2-1, with TRBD1 as a possible D gene (5 bases). Germline V lookup: CDR1 LNHNV, CDR2 YYDKDF (reference sequence). The length of the CDR3 is 17 residues. The V end was cut by 0 bases, the J end by 12 bases, with 24 bases between. CDR3 protein: CATSRDMTAGMPFGQFF. The CDR3 DNA reads TGTGCCACCAGCAGAGATATGACGGCAGGGATGCCCTTTGGGCAGTTCTTC. The entire variable domain, with the rest obtained from reference TRBV15 and TRBJ2-1, is as follows: DAMVIQNPRYQVTQFGKPVTLSCSQTLNHNVMYWYQQKSSQAPKLLFHYYDKDFNNEADTPDNFQSRRPNTSFCFLDIRSPGLGDTAMYLCATSRDMTAGMPFGQFFGPGTRLTVL.

The chain uses TRBV7-2 and TRBJ2-1; 9 bases line up with TRBD2. CDR3 length equals 15 residues. Germline values: CDR1 SGHTA, CDR2 FQGNSA. V was clipped by 5 bases and J by 7 bases; unmatched bases: 9. In nucleotides, the CDR3 is TGTGCCAGCAGCAGAGGGACTAGCCGACAGAATGAGCAGTTCTTC. Translated, it gives CASSRGTSRQNEQFF.

The V call is TRBV19, the J call TRBJ2-1; 8 bases are a match to TRBD2. V shed 5 bases and J 9 bases; nucleotides not matched to a gene: 9. The germline CDR1 and CDR2 sequences are LNHDA and SQIVND (reference sequence). The CDR3 contains 14 residues. Here the CDR3 reads CASSLSGITGEQFF. The CDR3 DNA reads as TGTGCCAGTAGTCTTAGCGGGATCACGGGTGAGCAGTTCTTC.

The rearrangement joins TRBV7-2 to TRBJ2-7, with 10 positions matching TRBD2. This CDR3 spans 15 amino acids. With 2 bases clipped from V and 4 bases from J, the junction kept 5 bases outside the gene matches. CDR1 is SGHTA, CDR2 FQGNSA, per germline. In nucleotides, the CDR3 is TGTGCCAGCAGCTTATCTGCTAGCGGGAGTTACGAGCAGTACTTC. This translates into CASSLSASGSYEQYF. Using reference TRBV7-2 and TRBJ2-7 for the parts outside the CDR3, the full variable domain is GAGVSQSPSNKVTEKGKDVELRCDPISGHTALYWYRQSLGQGLEFLIYFQGNSAPDKSGLPSDRFSAERTGGSVSTLTIQRTQQEDSAVYLCASSLSASGSYEQYFGPGTRLTVT.